A selection of T cell receptor beta chains follows, all from one sample in a study of cytomegalovirus exposure and HLA in healthy donors. Assay: immunoSEQ multiplex PCR; the TCRdb copy retains only in-frame clones and omits some. The sample consists of about 150,000 clones, 85% of them appearing once. The specimen sequenced was PBMCs. The receptors were sampled from a boy aged 2 to 9 in good health and CMV-seronegative. The CDR3 runs from the conserved cysteine through the conserved F or W. Fields, in order: D gene, clone size, J gene, V gene, CDR3 protein, CDR3 DNA. D genes are given only for firm matches. Not all rows give a size; the values are once, few, many and, for expanded clones, a class.

>TRBD2|-|TRBJ2-1|TRBV7-9
CSSSLEGTSGRVVFSQFF
TGTTCCAGCAGCTTAGAAGGGACTAGCGGGAGGGTCGTGTTTTCGCAGTTCTTC
>-|once|TRBJ2-3|TRBV5-1
CASSLALAPDTQYF
TGCGCCAGCAGCTTGGCCCTAGCGCCAGATACGCAGTATTTT
>TRBD2|-|TRBJ2-5|TRBV18
CASSGGGTSAQETQYF
TGTGCCAGCTCCGGGGGGGGGACTAGCGCCCAAGAGACCCAGTACTTC
>TRBD1|-|TRBJ2-2|TRBV27
CASRWGRGQAAGELFF
TGTGCCAGCAGGTGGGGCAGGGGGCAAGCGGCCGGGGAGCTGTTTTTT
>TRBD1|-|TRBJ1-5|TRBV10-1
CASHPPRDRGHF
TGCGCCAGCCACCCACCGAGGGACAGGGGGCATTTT
>TRBD2|-|TRBJ2-3|TRBV10-3
CATTPGAGGGDTQYF
TGTGCCACCACCCCCGGGGCGGGAGGGGGAGATACGCAGTATTTT
>TRBD2|-|TRBJ2-2|TRBV9
CASSVGPGEGTGELFF
TGTGCCAGCAGCGTAGGACCGGGGGAGGGCACCGGGGAGCTGTTTTTT
>TRBD1|-|TRBJ1-4|TRBV11-2
CASSGGTGREKLFF
TGTGCCAGCAGCGGTGGGACAGGGAGGGAAAAACTGTTTTTT
>TRBD2|-|TRBJ2-1|TRBV7-6
CASSLETSREQFF
TGTGCCAGCAGCTTAGAGACTAGCCGTGAGCAGTTCTTC
>TRBD2|-|TRBJ2-1|TRBV7-6
CASSLETSLEQFF
TGTGCCAGCAGCTTAGAGACTAGCCTTGAGCAGTTCTTC
>-|-|TRBJ2-1|TRBV11-2
CASRPGVYNEQFF
TGTGCCAGCAGGCCAGGGGTATACAATGAGCAGTTCTTC
>TRBD2|-|TRBJ2-7|TRBV7-8
CASSLALGLAGEQYF
TGTGCCAGCAGCTTAGCGCTAGGACTAGCGGGCGAGCAGTACTTC